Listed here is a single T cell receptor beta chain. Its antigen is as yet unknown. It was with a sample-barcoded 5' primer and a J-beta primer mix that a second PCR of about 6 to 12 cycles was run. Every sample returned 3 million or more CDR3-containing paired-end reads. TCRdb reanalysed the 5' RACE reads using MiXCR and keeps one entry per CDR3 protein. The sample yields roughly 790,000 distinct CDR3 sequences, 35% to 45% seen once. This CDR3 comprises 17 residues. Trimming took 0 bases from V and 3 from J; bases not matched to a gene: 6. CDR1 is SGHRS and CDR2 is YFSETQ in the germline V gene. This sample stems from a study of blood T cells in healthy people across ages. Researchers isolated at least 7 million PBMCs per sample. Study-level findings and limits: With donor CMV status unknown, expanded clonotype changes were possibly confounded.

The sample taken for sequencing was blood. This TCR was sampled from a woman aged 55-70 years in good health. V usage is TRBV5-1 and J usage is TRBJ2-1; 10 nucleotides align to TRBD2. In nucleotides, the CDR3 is TGCGCCAGCAGCTTGGGTCCCGGACTAGCGGACTACAATGAGCAGTTCTTC. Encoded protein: CASSLGPGLADYNEQFF.